This TCR beta chain was found in a study of beta chain features in type 1 diabetes (dated by TCRdb to the late 2010s). Looking at the study overall: Mean age, gender distribution, total cell number and subset yield were not different between patients and healthy donors. A total of 107,917,701 sorted cells were examined across all samples, and the number of cells per subset was strongly correlated with RNA yield. The study compared TCRB repertoires of sorted circulating CD4+ T cell subsets between recently diagnosed type 1 diabetes patients and matched healthy donors. Regulatory and stem cell-like memory subsets were isolated from only 8 patients and roughly eight healthy donors, whereas naive and central memory subsets came from all 30 or so donors. Results the study describes overall, beyond this receptor: Because cDNA was sequenced instead of genomic DNA, highly expressing activated cells could be over-represented, though the groups showed no difference in activation or CD3 levels. Type 1 diabetes patients showed a moderate but significant shortening of TCRB CDR3 length in all four CD4+ subsets. Naive, central memory and regulatory TCRB repertoires appeared more similar among patients than among healthy donors. PCR may preferentially amplify shorter templates, but because patient and control samples were amplified and corrected together, any resulting skew would affect both groups equally. Because small numbers of individuals were included in the HLA sub-analyses, any influence of HLA type on TCRB rearrangement was left unresolved. Patients with type 1 diabetes made fewer insertions and deleted more nucleotides at VDJ recombination sites, implying thymic rearrangement abnormalities.

V loses 0 bases of germline sequence and J loses 4 bases, and the interval between the two ends is 8 bases. The CDR3 starts with the cysteine, ends with the phenylalanine, and has 14 residues. Of the read, only the CDR3 DNA is kept; its 42 bases are in frame from base 1. CDR1 is given as SGHRS and CDR2 as YFSETQ, both from the germline V gene. The entire isolated RNA was reverse transcribed using the High Capacity cDNA Reverse Transcription Kit, and thus expressed TCRB transcripts were sequenced. Deep immunoSEQ sequencing was applied to naive, central memory and regulatory T cell samples, giving an average of roughly 3.5 million total reads per sample. Sorted cells were lysed in RLT buffer, and RNA was extracted using DNase-treated RNeasy Micro or Mini kits according to cell number. Each cell subset was processed separately to prevent cross-contamination, with patient and healthy donor samples processed together. The immunoSEQ multiplex PCR was used to amplify TCRB sequences from cDNA, generating 87-bp fragments that spanned the CDR3 region. The amplicons were sequenced using the Illumina HiSeq platform. In the authors' own workflow: PCR bias was corrected computationally using synthetic template baselines, and reads within Hamming distance 2 were collapsed, with unmergeable singletons discarded. Reads were aligned against IMGT so that V, D and J genes, CDR3 length and insertions or deletions at six rearrangement sites could be assigned. Within each subset, clonotype counts were normalized to sorted cell number, after which true diversity and Gini coefficients were computed with the tcR R package. Repertoire sharing was quantified using the overlap coefficient calculated on TCRB nucleotide sequences. TCRdb took over this immuneACCESS table, retaining in-frame rearrangements with V and J assigned. Such tables are incomplete; in checked studies, under half of the missing clones stem from an unresolved V gene, and the remainder is unexplained. D and trimming were read from the DNA, whereas the V and J calls and clone size are those reported in that table. For this sample there are 150,000 or so clones; approximately 9.9% appear just once. The ten largest make up under 2.5% of the sample.

Of note for this clone: No cognate antigen has been identified for it. Base qualities are not recorded, but no much larger clone differs from it by a single base.

Each donor gave one peripheral blood draw, averaging approximately 0.12 L, which was collected into heparinised tubes. A BD FACSAria II and a panel including CD45RO, CCR7, CD25, CD127, CD95 and CD27 were used to sort naive, central memory, regulatory and stem cell-like memory CD4+ T cells. Every sorted population had a purity above 95%. Right away, PBMCs were isolated by Lymphoprep density gradient centrifugation and were stained directly, with no culture step. So that batch effects would be minimized, each experiment stained and sorted samples in pairs, pairing one healthy donor with one patient. This clonotype was obtained from a woman younger than 35 in good health. The specimen was central memory CD4+ T cells from blood. The receptor chain draws on TRBV5-1 and TRBJ1-5; the D gene is not confidently resolved. The DNA is as follows: TGCGCCAGCAGCTTGGGGGAGTCAAATCAGCCCCAGCATTTT. Its protein is CASSLGESNQPQHF.